This TCR beta chain was identified in a study of T cell responses to AZD1222 COVID-19 vaccine. Across the whole study: Analysis merged second doses at about 4 or about 12 weeks. Study conclusions and caveats: Nearly half of unique spike-specific TCRs reportedly avoided B.1.351 and B.1.1.7 mutated regions.

The J segment lost 5 bases and the V segment lost 0 bases, leaving 1 base of the junction unmatched. This CDR3 has 15 residues. CDR1 SGHRS and CDR2 YFSETQ come from the germline V gene. The data were produced by immunoSEQ multiplex PCR, yet TCRdb's version contains in-frame clones alone and is incomplete. The sample carries 90,000 to 130,000 clones, around 85% recorded once. As to this clone: The antigen is undetermined.

This specimen consisted of peripheral blood, obtained on day 0 of AZD1222 vaccination. The rearrangement links TRBV5-1 to TRBJ2-1; 11 positions match TRBD2. The receptor comes from an adult in good health. DNA of the CDR3: TGCGCCAGCAGCTTGGTAGCGGGGGGGCACAATGAGCAGTTCTTC. This codes for CASSLVAGGHNEQFF.